Described below is a single T cell receptor beta chain sequence and its context. The CDR3 totals 11 residues. Germline CDR1 and CDR2: ENHRY and SYGVKD. The V end was cut by 3 bases, the J end by 8 bases, with 7 bases between. The authors' processing: Estimation of nucleated cell counts relied on the amplification of reference gene primers. Profiled with immunoSEQ multiplex PCR; TCRdb holds only in-frame clones, not every one. The V and J calls and clone size come from that table; D and trimming were worked out from the DNA. The sample has over 110,000 clones, about 80% seen once; the top ten hold approximately 3.5%. This record belongs to a study of blood T cell repertoires in COVID-19. Study-level information: Specimens from acute and convalescent COVID-19 originated in the United States, Italy and Spain. PBMCs, B-cell-depleted T cells, or T cells provided the cDNA or gDNA that made up the material.

This sequence originates from a man between 60 and 70 years old with acute or convalescent COVID-19. Sequences were obtained from peripheral blood. The chain joins TRBV10-3 to TRBJ1-1, with D unresolved. The CDR3 loop reads CAISDFKEAFF. CDR3 DNA: TGTGCCATCAGTGATTTTAAAGAAGCTTTCTTT.